Listed here are 3 T cell receptor beta chains from one sample, sequenced in a study of cytomegalovirus exposure and HLA in healthy donors. The PCR used 60 Vbeta and 13 Jbeta primers. TCRdb keeps only in-frame clones here, not all; method: immunoSEQ multiplex PCR. In the table there are roughly 69,000 clones, 73% of which are singletons. Sequenced material: PBMCs. Receptor source: a man aged 45-65 years in good health and CMV-seronegative.

The V gene is TRBV7-3, the J gene TRBJ1-1; D call uncertain. There are 15 residues in the CDR3. CDR1 and CDR2 (germline): SGHTA, FQGTGA. Trimming took off 1 base at V and 0 bases at J, with 9 bases between the two ends. CDR3 DNA: TGTGCCAGCAGCTTAAGCCCAGACATGAACACTGAAGCTTTCTTT. This sequence encodes CASSLSPDMNTEAFF.

This clone was seen only a few times. V gene TRBV4-1 combines with J gene TRBJ1-4, with a weak D call TRBD1 (5 bases). Per the germline V gene, CDR1 is MGHRA and CDR2 is YSYEKL. The V gene lost 1 base and the J gene lost 4 bases, with 19 bases spanning the gap. The CDR3 sequence is 18 residues long. The CDR3 sequence is CASSQGPIRDSYNEKLFF. The CDR3 nucleotides read TGCGCCAGCAGCCAAGGCCCCATTCGAGACAGCTATAATGAAAAACTGTTTTTT.

The chain carries TRBV2 and TRBJ2-1, with 13 bases lining up with TRBD2. Germline V gene data show CDR1 as SNHLY and CDR2 as FYNNEI. The CDR3 covers 16 residues. The J segment lost 1 base and the V segment lost 7 bases, leaving 4 bases of the junction unmatched. The CDR3 nucleotides read TGTGCCAGCACTCGGACTAGCGGGGGTTCCTACAATGAGCAGTTCTTC. Translating it yields CASTRTSGGSYNEQFF.